The 32 T cell receptor beta chains below were found in one sample sequenced in a study of T cells in tumors after PD-1 blockade. Sequencing used immunoSEQ multiplex PCR; TCRdb keeps in-frame clones, though not all of them. The table records about 14,000 clones, 70% to 85% of them present only once. The sequencing used PBMCs, collected after anti-PD-1 treatment. The receptor source for this set is a human donor with basal cell carcinoma.

The genes are TRBV30 and TRBJ2-1; D is ambiguous. V shed 0 bases and J shed 10 bases, with 7 bases lying between them. The CDR3 is 11 residues long. CDR1 and CDR2 (germline): GTSNPN, SVGIG (reference sequence). The DNA for the CDR3 is TGTGCCTGGAGTGTTCGCCGGGAGCAGTTCTTC. It encodes CAWSVRREQFF.

Notes on this clone: The junction departs from the called germline gene at one end, perhaps through a read error. The chain links TRBV29-1 to TRBJ2-7, with TRBD1 identical over 8 bases. Germline CDR1 reads SQVTM; CDR2 reads ANQGSEA. The CDR3 is made up of 14 amino acids. The CDR3 sequence is CSVEEIDRGYEQYF. As DNA, the CDR3 is TGCAGCGTCGAAGAAATCGACAGGGGCTACGAGCAGTACTTC.

V is TRBV2 and J is TRBJ2-1; tentatively, D is TRBD1 (5 bases). Germline values: CDR1 SNHLY, CDR2 FYNNEI. Between the trimmed V and J ends, which lost 6 bases and 6 bases, there was a span of 12 bases. The CDR3 loop spans 13 amino acids. The DNA of the CDR3 is TGTGCCAGCAGCCTTGGACAAACCAATGAGCAGTTCTTC. Translation gives CASSLGQTNEQFF.

This CDR3 is CASSLIAVGGETQYF. CDR3 sequence (DNA): TGTGCCAGCAGTTTAATAGCGGTGGGAGGAGAGACCCAGTACTTC. The chain is built from TRBV6-5 and TRBJ2-5; D possibly corresponds to TRBD2 (6 bases). Germline CDR1 reads MNHEY; CDR2 reads SVGAGI. The CDR3 has 15 amino acids. V was clipped by 4 bases and J by 4 bases, with 16 bases between them.

Here the CDR3 DNA reads TGCAGTGGACAGGGGGCCGGCACAGATACGCAGTATTTT. Its translation: CSGQGAGTDTQYF. This sequence joins TRBV29-1 and TRBJ2-3, with 11 bases fitting TRBD1. The germline V gene has CDR1 SQVTM and CDR2 ANQGSEA. The CDR3 consists of 13 residues.

The rearrangement joins TRBV7-6 to TRBJ2-3; 7 bases map to TRBD2. CDR3 size: 15 residues. The V gene's germline CDR1 is SGHVS and CDR2 FNYEAQ. With V trimmed by 0 bases and J by 5 bases, 5 bases remained unmatched. CDR3 residues: CASSLANGGKDTQYF. The CDR3 nucleotides are TGTGCCAGCAGCTTAGCGAACGGGGGGAAAGATACGCAGTATTTT.

The gene calls are TRBV30 and TRBJ1-4, with D perhaps matching TRBD1 (5 bases). This CDR3 is 13 amino acids long. In germline, CDR1 is GTSNPN, CDR2 SVGIG (reference sequence). V lost 2 bases to trimming and J lost 5 bases, with 9 bases between them. CDR3 protein: CAWSSGRNEKLFF. The DNA of the CDR3 is TGTGCCTGGAGTTCGGGACGAAATGAAAAACTGTTTTTT.

J is TRBJ1-2 and V is TRBV10-1; TRBD1 matches 7 bases. Germline loops: CDR1 WNHNN, CDR2 SYGVQD (reference sequence). CDR3 size: 13 residues. V was pared by 5 bases and J by 6 bases, with 6 bases of the junction left unmatched. As DNA, the CDR3 is TGCGCCAGCAGTCGAGACAGGGCCGATGGCTACACCTTC. Translating gives CASSRDRADGYTF.

The chain recombines TRBV5-5 with TRBJ2-7, with D possibly being TRBD1 (6 bases). The CDR3 is made up of 13 amino acids. Per germline, CDR1 SGHKS and CDR2 YYEKEE (reference sequence). Between the trimmed V and J ends, which lost 0 bases and 4 bases, there was a span of 8 bases. The CDR3 sequence is CASSLGGPYEQYF. DNA of the CDR3: TGTGCCAGCAGCTTGGGGGGGCCTTACGAGCAGTACTTC.

The chain combines TRBV12-3 or TRBV12-4 with TRBJ2-1; D remains ambiguous. This CDR3 comprises 13 residues. V lost 3 bases and J lost 4, with 7 bases in between. CDR3 residues: CASSFDGYNEQFF. The CDR3, as DNA: TGTGCCAGCAGTTTTGACGGTTACAATGAGCAGTTCTTC.

The chain recombines TRBV4-1 with TRBJ2-1; the D call may be TRBD1 or TRBD2 (5 bases each). The CDR3 spans 16 residues. Germline CDR1 is MGHRA and CDR2 is YSYEKL. Trimming left V 0 bases short and J 0 bases short, with 9 bases between. The CDR3 region is CASSQEAGSSYNEQFF. In DNA, the CDR3 is TGCGCCAGCAGCCAAGAGGCAGGGAGCTCCTACAATGAGCAGTTCTTC.

The rearrangement links TRBV27 to TRBJ2-5, with 9 bases matching TRBD1. This CDR3 region has 14 residues. Germline CDR1 MNHEY, CDR2 SMNVEV (reference sequence). Unmatched junction bases numbered 9, after V lost 8 bases and J lost 5 bases. The CDR3 nucleotides are TGTGCCAGCGGGGGGACAGGGCATCAGGAGACCCAGTACTTC. This gives the protein CASGGTGHQETQYF.

V and J are TRBV28 and TRBJ1-2; no definite D call. The V gene lost 8 bases and the J gene lost 0 bases, with 10 bases spanning the gap. Looked up from germline, CDR1 is MDHEN and CDR2 is SYDVKM. CDR3 length: 13 residues. The CDR3: CASRLEANYGYTF. The CDR3 coding sequence is TGTGCCAGCCGCCTGGAAGCTAACTATGGCTACACCTTC.

The gene calls are TRBV7-3 and TRBJ1-2; D uncertain. The CDR3 is 13 residues long. Trimming pared 1 base from V and 8 bases from J, leaving 11 bases between. Looked up from germline, CDR1 is SGHTA and CDR2 is FQGTGA. The DNA of the CDR3 is TGTGCCAGCAGCTTAATCGGTTTCGGAGGCTACACCTTC. Its protein product is CASSLIGFGGYTF.

Only one count was recorded for this clone. At one end, the junction sequence differs from germline, possibly due to a read error. This chain connects TRBV28 to TRBJ1-2; D is uncertain. CDR1 and CDR2 (germline): MDHEN, SYDVKM. This CDR3 comprises 11 residues. This CDR3 is CASSLWYGYTF. The CDR3, as DNA: TGTGCCAGCAGTCTATGGTATGGCTACACCTTC.

The CDR3 nucleotides read TGTGCCAGCAGCATCCAGGTGAACACTGAAGCTTTCTTT. This sequence encodes CASSIQVNTEAFF. The J gene is TRBJ1-1, the V gene TRBV12-3 or TRBV12-4, with D unresolved. The CDR3 loop spans 13 amino acids. Trimming cost V 6 bases and J 0 bases, with 8 bases left between them.

CDR3 amino acids: CSVSRGTYEQYF. The CDR3 bases are TGCAGCGTTTCAAGAGGGACCTACGAGCAGTACTTC. This sequence joins TRBV29-1 and TRBJ2-7, with D possibly being TRBD2 (5 bases). Germline lookup yields CDR1 SQVTM and CDR2 ANQGSEA. The CDR3 has 12 residues. With 5 bases removed from V and 2 bases from J, the gap between germline ends came to 10 bases.

This clone was recorded only once. The CDR3 DNA reads as TGTGCCAGCAGATGGACCGGCACAGATACGCAGTATTTT. Its protein product is CASRWTGTDTQYF. This chain links TRBV12-3 or TRBV12-4 with TRBJ2-3; D call uncertain. This CDR3 spans 13 amino acids. The ends were cut back, 6 bases at V and 1 base at J, with 8 bases in the middle.

The gene calls are TRBV4-2 and TRBJ1-1, with 11 bases fitting TRBD1. V lost 0 bases and J lost 3; bases outside the gene matches: 3. The CDR3 length is 16 residues. Germline V gene data show CDR1 as LGHNA and CDR2 as YNFKEQ. Written as DNA, the CDR3 is TGTGCCAGCAGCCAAGATCGGACAGGGGGCTACACTGAAGCTTTCTTT. Translating gives CASSQDRTGGYTEAFF.

J is TRBJ2-5 and V is TRBV5-1; 7 nucleotides match TRBD2. The CDR3 is 13 residues long. The germline CDR1 and CDR2 sequences are SGHRS and YFSETQ. With V trimmed by 6 bases and J by 5 bases, 7 bases remained unmatched. The CDR3 loop is CASTLRSGETQYF. Written as DNA, the CDR3 is TGCGCCAGCACGCTCCGTAGCGGGGAGACCCAGTACTTC.

J is TRBJ1-1 and V is TRBV2; the D gene is possibly TRBD1 (6 bases). The ends were cut back, 4 bases at V and 0 bases at J, with 12 bases in the middle. From germline, CDR1 is SNHLY and CDR2 FYNNEI. The CDR3 is 15 residues long. The chain's CDR3 is CASSATGSVNTEAFF. Here the CDR3 DNA reads TGTGCCAGCAGTGCAACAGGGTCCGTGAACACTGAAGCTTTCTTT.

This chain joins TRBV6-1 and TRBJ2-3; D not certain. The germline V gene has CDR1 MNHNS and CDR2 SASEGT. CDR3 length: 15 amino acids. Trimming removed 2 bases at V and 5 bases at J, with 14 bases between. CDR3 sequence: CASSELLGQRDTQYF. Written as DNA, the CDR3 is TGTGCCAGCAGTGAATTGCTCGGCCAGCGAGATACGCAGTATTTT.

There are a few counts of this clone. The rearrangement joins TRBV5-4 to TRBJ1-1, with 9 bases identical to TRBD1. The CDR3 loop spans 13 amino acids. In germline, CDR1 is SGHNT, CDR2 YYREEE (reference sequence). The V and J ends lost 3 bases and 7 bases, in that order; junction bases with no gene match: 4. The CDR3 loop reads CASSSGTGFEAFF. The DNA of the CDR3 is TGTGCCAGCAGCTCTGGGACAGGGTTTGAAGCTTTCTTT.

The chain combines TRBV2 with TRBJ1-4; 8 bases are shared with TRBD1. The germline CDR1 and CDR2 sequences are SNHLY and FYNNEI. The CDR3 has 18 amino acids. The V segment lost 2 bases and the J segment 2 bases; nucleotides outside the gene matches: 10. The CDR3 protein is CASSERGAGGATNEKLFF. The DNA for the CDR3 is TGTGCCAGCAGTGAAAGGGGGGCAGGGGGCGCGACTAATGAAAAACTGTTTTTT.

The chain recombines TRBV9 with TRBJ1-1; unclear D gene. V gave up 0 bases and J gave up 1 base, with 7 bases separating them. CDR1 SGDLS and CDR2 YYNGEE come from the germline V gene. The CDR3 runs to 14 residues. In DNA form, the CDR3 reads TGTGCCAGCAGCGTAGCTGGCAGGAACACTGAAGCTTTCTTT. This encodes CASSVAGRNTEAFF.

This chain connects TRBV6-6 to TRBJ2-1; D remains unclear. This CDR3 is built from 14 residues. The germline V gene encodes CDR1 MNHNY and CDR2 SVGAGI (reference sequence). Trimming took off 2 bases at V and 13 bases at J, with 18 bases between the two ends. CDR3 bases: TGTGCCAGCAGTTACCCCGCTACATCCGTAGAACAGTTCTTC. Translated, it gives CASSYPATSVEQFF.

Written as DNA, the CDR3 is TGTGCCAGCAGCTTGGGTTCAGGTGGGAACTATGGCTACACCTTC. The encoded protein is CASSLGSGGNYGYTF. This rearrangement joins TRBV5-4 to TRBJ1-2; D unclear. V was trimmed by 0 bases and J by 2 bases, leaving 11 bases between them. The CDR3 is 15 residues long. Germline values: CDR1 SGHNT, CDR2 YYREEE (reference sequence). The full variable domain, its missing parts supplied by reference TRBV5-4 and TRBJ1-2, is ETGVTQSPTHLIKTRGQQVTLRCSSQSGHNTVSWYQQALGQGPQFIFQYYREEENGRGNFPPRFSGLQFPNYSSELNVNALELDDSALYLCASSLGSGGNYGYTFGSGTRLTVV.

V usage is TRBV24-1 and J usage is TRBJ2-3; D perhaps matches TRBD2 (6 bases). The V end was cut by 3 bases, the J end by 6 bases, with 18 bases between. Germline CDR1 reads KGHDR; CDR2 reads SFDVKD. The CDR3 runs to 16 residues. The CDR3 spells CATSDGGGSSLDTQYF. The CDR3 nucleotides read TGTGCCACCAGTGATGGGGGAGGCAGCAGCTTGGATACGCAGTATTTT.

The gene calls are TRBV28 and TRBJ1-3, with TRBD1 matching over 7 bases. In germline, CDR1 is MDHEN, CDR2 SYDVKM. This CDR3 is 15 amino acids long. V trimming: 2 bases; J trimming: 0 bases; junction bases outside the gene matches: 1. The CDR3 here is CASSLDRVSGNTIYF. The DNA for the CDR3 is TGTGCCAGCAGTTTAGACAGGGTCTCTGGAAACACCATATATTTT.

In DNA form, the CDR3 reads TGCGCCAGCAGCTTTGTGCAAAGCACAGATACGCAGTATTTT. Its protein is CASSFVQSTDTQYF. J is TRBJ2-3 and V is TRBV5-1; D unresolved. CDR1 and CDR2 from the germline V gene are SGHRS and YFSETQ. Deletions cut 2 bases from V and 0 bases from J, with 7 bases between. This CDR3 is built from 14 residues.

V and J are TRBV4-2 and TRBJ2-3; the D gene is possibly TRBD2 (6 bases). The CDR3 sequence is 17 residues long. Trimming left V 0 bases short and J 6 bases short, with 19 bases between. Germline CDR1 reads LGHNA; CDR2 reads YNFKEQ. For the CDR3, the DNA is TGTGCCAGCAGCCAAGATTCCAACGGGAGCGGGCGGGATACGCAGTATTTT. This gives the protein CASSQDSNGSGRDTQYF.

V and J are TRBV7-9 and TRBJ2-7; the D is unclear. Trimming removed 1 base from V and 3 bases from J, with 4 bases in between. The CDR3 has 12 amino acids. Germline CDR1 and CDR2: SEHNR and FQNEAQ (reference sequence). The DNA for the CDR3 is TGTGCCAGCAGCTTAGGGAGCTACGAGCAGTACTTC. It yields the protein CASSLGSYEQYF.